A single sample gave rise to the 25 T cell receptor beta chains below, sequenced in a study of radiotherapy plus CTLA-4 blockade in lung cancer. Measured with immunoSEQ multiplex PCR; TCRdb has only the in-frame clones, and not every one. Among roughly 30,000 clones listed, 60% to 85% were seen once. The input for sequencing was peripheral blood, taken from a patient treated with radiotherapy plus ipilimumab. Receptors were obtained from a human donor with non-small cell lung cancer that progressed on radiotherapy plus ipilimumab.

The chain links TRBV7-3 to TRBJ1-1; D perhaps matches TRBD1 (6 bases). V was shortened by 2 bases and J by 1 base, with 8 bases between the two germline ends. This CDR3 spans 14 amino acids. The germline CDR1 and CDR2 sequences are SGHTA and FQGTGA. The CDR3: CASSLSTGNTEAFF. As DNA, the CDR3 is TGTGCCAGCAGCTTATCGACAGGGAACACTGAAGCTTTCTTT. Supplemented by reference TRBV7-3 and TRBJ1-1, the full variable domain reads GAGVSQTPSNKVTEKGKYVELRCDPISGHTALYWYRQSLGQGPEFLIYFQGTGAADDSGLPNDRFFAVRPEGSVSTLKIQRTERGDSAVYLCASSLSTGNTEAFFGQGTRLTVV.

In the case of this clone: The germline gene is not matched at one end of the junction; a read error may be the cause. The CDR3 reads CSVGGQGKMPGF. The CDR3 DNA is TGCAGCGTTGGGGGACAGGGGAAAATGCCCGGCTTT. V gene TRBV29-1 combines with J gene TRBJ1-1; 10 bases line up with TRBD1. The CDR3 length is 12 residues. Germline CDR1 and CDR2: SQVTM and ANQGSEA.

CDR3: CAGSNSNQPQHF. The CDR3 DNA reads TGTGCCGGAAGTAATAGCAATCAGCCCCAGCATTTT. The chain combines TRBV6-1 with TRBJ1-5, with no clear D. The germline gives CDR1 MNHNS, CDR2 SASEGT. The CDR3 length is 12 residues. Between the trimmed V and J ends, which lost 11 bases and 0 bases, there was a span of 8 bases.

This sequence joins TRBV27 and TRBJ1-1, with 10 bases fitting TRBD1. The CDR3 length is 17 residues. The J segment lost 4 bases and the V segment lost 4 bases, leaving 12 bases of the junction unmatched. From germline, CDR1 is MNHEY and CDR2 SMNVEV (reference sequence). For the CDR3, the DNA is TGTGCCAGCAGTTCGCCGTCCGGACAGGGGGGGACCACTGAAGCTTTCTTT. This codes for CASSSPSGQGGTTEAFF.

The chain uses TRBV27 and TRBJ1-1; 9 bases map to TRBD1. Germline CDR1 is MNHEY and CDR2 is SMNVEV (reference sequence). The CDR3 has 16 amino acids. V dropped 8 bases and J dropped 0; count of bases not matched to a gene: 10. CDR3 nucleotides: TGTGCCAGCGGCCTTCTTGGGACAGGGTTGAACACTGAAGCTTTCTTT. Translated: CASGLLGTGLNTEAFF.

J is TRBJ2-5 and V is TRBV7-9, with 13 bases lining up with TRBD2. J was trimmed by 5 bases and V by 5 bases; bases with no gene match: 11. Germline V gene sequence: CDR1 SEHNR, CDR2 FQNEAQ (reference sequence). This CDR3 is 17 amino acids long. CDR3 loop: CASSPLLAGGKKETQYF. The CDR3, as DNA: TGTGCCAGCAGCCCCCTACTAGCGGGAGGGAAGAAGGAGACCCAGTACTTC. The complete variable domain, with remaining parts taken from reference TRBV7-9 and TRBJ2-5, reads DTGVSQNPRHKITKRGQNVTFRCDPISEHNRLYWYRQTLGQGPEFLTYFQNEAQLEKSRLLSDRFSAERPKGSFSTLEIQRTEQGDSAMYLCASSPLLAGGKKETQYFGPGTRLLVL.

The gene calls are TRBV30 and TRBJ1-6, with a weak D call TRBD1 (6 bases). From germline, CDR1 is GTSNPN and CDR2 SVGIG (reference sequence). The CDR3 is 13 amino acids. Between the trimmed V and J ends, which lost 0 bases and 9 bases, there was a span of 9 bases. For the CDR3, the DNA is TGTGCCTGGAGTGTACAGGGATCTTCACCCCTCCACTTT. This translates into CAWSVQGSSPLHF.

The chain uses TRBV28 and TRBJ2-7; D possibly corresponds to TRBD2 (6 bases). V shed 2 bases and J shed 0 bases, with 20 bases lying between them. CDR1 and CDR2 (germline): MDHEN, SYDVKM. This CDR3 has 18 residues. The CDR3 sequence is CASSLISWRRGSSYEQYF. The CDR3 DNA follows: TGTGCCAGCAGTTTAATCAGTTGGCGGCGGGGAAGCTCCTACGAGCAGTACTTC.

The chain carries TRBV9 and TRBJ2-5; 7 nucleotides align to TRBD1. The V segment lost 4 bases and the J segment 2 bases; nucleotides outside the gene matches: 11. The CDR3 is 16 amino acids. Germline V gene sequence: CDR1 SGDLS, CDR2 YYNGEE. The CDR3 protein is CASSTGQALRQETQYF. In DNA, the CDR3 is TGTGCCAGCAGCACAGGACAGGCGCTCCGACAAGAGACCCAGTACTTC. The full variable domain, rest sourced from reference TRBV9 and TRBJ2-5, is DSGVTQTPKHLITATGQRVTLRCSPRSGDLSVYWYQQSLDQGLQFLIQYYNGEERAKGNILERFSAQQFPDLHSELNLSSLELGDSALYFCASSTGQALRQETQYFGPGTRLLVL.

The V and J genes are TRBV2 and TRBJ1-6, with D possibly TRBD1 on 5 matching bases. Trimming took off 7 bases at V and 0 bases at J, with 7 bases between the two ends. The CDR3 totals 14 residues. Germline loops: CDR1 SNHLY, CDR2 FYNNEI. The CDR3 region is CASKGNSYNSPLHF. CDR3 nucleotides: TGTGCCAGCAAGGGGAACTCCTATAATTCACCCCTCCACTTT.

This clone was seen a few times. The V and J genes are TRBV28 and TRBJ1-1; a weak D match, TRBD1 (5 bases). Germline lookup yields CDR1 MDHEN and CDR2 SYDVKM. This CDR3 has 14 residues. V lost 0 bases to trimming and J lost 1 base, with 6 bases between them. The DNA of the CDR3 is TGTGCCAGCAGTTTATGGAGGGGGAACACTGAAGCTTTCTTT. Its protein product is CASSLWRGNTEAFF.

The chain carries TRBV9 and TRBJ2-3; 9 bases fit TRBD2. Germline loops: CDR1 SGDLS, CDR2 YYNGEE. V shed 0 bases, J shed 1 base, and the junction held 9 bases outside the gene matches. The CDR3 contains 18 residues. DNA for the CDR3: TGTGCCAGCAGCGTAGCTAGTCAGGCTAGCGGGGGCACAGATACGCAGTATTTT. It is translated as CASSVASQASGGTDTQYF.

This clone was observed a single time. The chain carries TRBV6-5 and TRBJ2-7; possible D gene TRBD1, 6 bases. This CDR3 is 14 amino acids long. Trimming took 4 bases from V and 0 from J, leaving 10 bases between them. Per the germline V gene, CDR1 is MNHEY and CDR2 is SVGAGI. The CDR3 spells CASSLDRFSYEQYF. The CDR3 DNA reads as TGTGCCAGCAGTTTGGACAGATTCTCCTACGAGCAGTACTTC.

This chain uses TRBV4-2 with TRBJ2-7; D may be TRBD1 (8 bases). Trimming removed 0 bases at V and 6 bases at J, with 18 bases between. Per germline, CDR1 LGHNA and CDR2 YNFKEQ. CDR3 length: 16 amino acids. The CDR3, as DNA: TGTGCCAGCAGCCAAGAGATTTTGGACAGGGAGGGCGAGCAGTACTTC. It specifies CASSQEILDREGEQYF.

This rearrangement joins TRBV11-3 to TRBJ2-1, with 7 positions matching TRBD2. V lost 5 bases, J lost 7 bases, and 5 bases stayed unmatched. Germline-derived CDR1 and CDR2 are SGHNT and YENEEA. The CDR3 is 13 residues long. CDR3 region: CASSHSSGNEQFF. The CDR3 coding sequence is TGTGCCAGCAGCCACTCTAGCGGAAATGAGCAGTTCTTC.

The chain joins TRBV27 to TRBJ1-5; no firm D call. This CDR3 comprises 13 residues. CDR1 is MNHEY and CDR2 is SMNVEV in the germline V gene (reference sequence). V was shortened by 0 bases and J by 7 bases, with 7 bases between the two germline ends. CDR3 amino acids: CASSLSGWQPQHF. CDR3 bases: TGTGCCAGCAGTTTATCGGGGTGGCAGCCCCAGCATTTT.

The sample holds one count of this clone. CDR3 coding DNA: TGTGCCAGCAGTGAATGGGCAGGGGAACCCTCCTACGAGCAGTACTTC. It yields the protein CASSEWAGEPSYEQYF. V is TRBV6-1 and J is TRBJ2-7, with a possible D match to TRBD1 (6 bases). Trimming stripped 2 bases from V and 0 bases from J, with 14 bases between. The CDR3 contains 16 residues. Germline CDR1 and CDR2: MNHNS and SASEGT.

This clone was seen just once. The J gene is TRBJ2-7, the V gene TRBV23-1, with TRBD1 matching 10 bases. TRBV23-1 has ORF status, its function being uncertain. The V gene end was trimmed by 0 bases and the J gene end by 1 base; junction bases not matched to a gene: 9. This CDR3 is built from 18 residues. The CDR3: CASSQSYRRTGGSYEQYF. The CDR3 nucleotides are TGCGCCAGCAGTCAATCTTATAGACGGACAGGGGGGTCCTACGAGCAGTACTTC.

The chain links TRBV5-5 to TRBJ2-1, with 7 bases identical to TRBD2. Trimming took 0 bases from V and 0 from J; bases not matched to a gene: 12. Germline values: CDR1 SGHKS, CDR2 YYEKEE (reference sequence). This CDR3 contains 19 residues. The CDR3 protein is CASSLVGSQRGSSYNEQFF. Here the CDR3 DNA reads TGTGCCAGCAGCTTGGTTGGGTCCCAGCGGGGAAGCTCCTACAATGAGCAGTTCTTC.

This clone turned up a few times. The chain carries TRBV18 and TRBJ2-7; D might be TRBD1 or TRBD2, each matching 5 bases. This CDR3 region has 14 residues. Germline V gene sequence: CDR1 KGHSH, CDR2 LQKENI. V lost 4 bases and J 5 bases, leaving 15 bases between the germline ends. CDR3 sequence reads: CASSLGTGTNEQYF. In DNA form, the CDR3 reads TGTGCCAGCTCACTCGGAACTGGGACGAACGAGCAGTACTTC. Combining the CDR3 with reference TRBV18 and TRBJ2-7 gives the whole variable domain NAGVMQNPRHLVRRRGQEARLRCSPMKGHSHVYWYRQLPEEGLKFMVYLQKENIIDESGMPKERFSAEFPKEGPSILRIQQVVRGDSAAYFCASSLGTGTNEQYFGPGTRLTVT.

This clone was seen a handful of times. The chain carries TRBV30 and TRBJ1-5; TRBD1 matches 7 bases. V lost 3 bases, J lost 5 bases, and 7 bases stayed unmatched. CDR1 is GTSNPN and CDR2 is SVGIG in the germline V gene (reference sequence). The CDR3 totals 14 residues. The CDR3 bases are TGTGCCTGGAGCCAGGACAGGAACTATCAGCCCCAGCATTTT. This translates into CAWSQDRNYQPQHF.

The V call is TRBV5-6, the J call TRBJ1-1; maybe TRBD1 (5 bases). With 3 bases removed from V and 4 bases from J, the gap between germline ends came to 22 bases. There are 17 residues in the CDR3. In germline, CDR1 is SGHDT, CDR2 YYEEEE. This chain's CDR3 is CASSSPVLQRGGTEAFF. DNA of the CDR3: TGTGCCAGCAGCTCACCAGTTTTACAGAGGGGAGGCACTGAAGCTTTCTTT.

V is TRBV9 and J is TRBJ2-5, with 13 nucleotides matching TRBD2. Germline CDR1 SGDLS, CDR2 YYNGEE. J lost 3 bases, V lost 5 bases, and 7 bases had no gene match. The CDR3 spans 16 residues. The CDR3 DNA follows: TGTGCCAGCAGTCGACTAGCGGGGGGCCCAAAAGAGACCCAGTACTTC. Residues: CASSRLAGGPKETQYF.

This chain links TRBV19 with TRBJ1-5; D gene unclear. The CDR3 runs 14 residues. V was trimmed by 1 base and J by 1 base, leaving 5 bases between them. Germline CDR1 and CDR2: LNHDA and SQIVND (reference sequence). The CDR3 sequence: CASSIGGSNQPQHF. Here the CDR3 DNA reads TGTGCCAGTAGTATAGGAGGGAGCAATCAGCCCCAGCATTTT.

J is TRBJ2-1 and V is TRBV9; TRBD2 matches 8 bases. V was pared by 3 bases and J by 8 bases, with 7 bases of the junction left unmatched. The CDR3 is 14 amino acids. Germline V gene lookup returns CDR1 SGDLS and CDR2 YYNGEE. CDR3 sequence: CASSESSGMYEQFF. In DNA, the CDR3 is TGTGCCAGCAGCGAGAGTAGCGGGATGTATGAGCAGTTCTTC.